Below are 8 T cell receptor beta chains sequenced from a single sample in a study of T cells in women clearing cervical HPV infection. Repertoires were generated with immunoSEQ multiplex PCR, while TCRdb's copy carries only in-frame clones and drops some. The sample's table shows about 20,000 clones. Source material: blood buffy coat. Receptor source: a woman aged 18 to 75 with a cervical HPV16 infection that either progressed to CIN3+ or cleared (not recorded which).

Turning to this clone: The CDR3 end falls 3 residues outside the read, so it is completed with the germline J gene. J is TRBJ1-3 and V is TRBV30; D is ambiguous. This CDR3 has 14 residues. The V and J ends lost 2 bases and 3 bases respectively, with 11 bases between them. Looked up from germline, CDR1 is GTSNPN and CDR2 is SVGIG (reference sequence). The CDR3 protein is CAWSPGMDGNTIYF. Partial CDR3 DNA: TGTGCCTGGAGTCCGGGGATGGATGGAAACACC.

Regarding this clone: The junction departs from the called germline gene at one end, perhaps through a read error. The read gets to within 3 residues of the CDR3 end, and the germline J gene fills in the rest. The chain has TRBV4-2 and TRBJ1-4; perhaps TRBD1 as D (5 bases). Germline-derived CDR1 and CDR2 are LGHNA and YNFKEQ. There are 15 residues in the CDR3. CDR3 DNA (partial): TGCGCCAGCAGCCAAGATAGCGGGGCTCGGGAAAAA. Encoded protein: CASSQDSGAREK. The CDR3 in its entirety is CASSQDSGAREKLFF.

Comment on this clone: Read coverage stops 3 residues before the CDR3 terminus; the germline J gene supplies the remainder. This sequence joins TRBV11-1 and TRBJ2-2, with 7 bases identical to TRBD1. The CDR3 is made up of 15 amino acids. From germline, CDR1 is SGHAT and CDR2 FQDESV (reference sequence). The CDR3 bases that were read are TGTGCCAGCAGCTTAGAACAGGGGAGTAATTCACCG. Translation gives CASSLEQGSNSP. The full CDR3 protein is CASSLEQGSNSPLFF.

This clone ranks as medium-sized in terms of frequency. The read ends 3 residues before the CDR3 terminus; that terminus is restored from the germline J gene. V is TRBV29-1 and J is TRBJ2-2, with D possibly matching TRBD1 (5 bases). The CDR3 is made up of 13 amino acids. The ends were cut back, 7 bases at V and 2 bases at J, with 11 bases in the middle. Germline CDR1 is SQVTM and CDR2 is ANQGSEA. CDR3 residues: CSADSPNTGELFF. The CDR3 DNA, read in part, is TGCAGCGCTGACAGTCCAAACACCGGGGAG.

Remarks on this clone: The CDR3 is cut off 3 residues early in the read; its end comes from the germline J gene. This chain connects TRBV20-1 to TRBJ2-3; 10 nucleotides line up with TRBD1. CDR1 DFQATT and CDR2 SNEGSKA come from the germline V gene (reference sequence). The CDR3 consists of 16 residues. The trim removed 0 bases at V and 4 bases at J, leaving 7 bases unmatched. The DNA read from the CDR3 is TGCAGTGCTAGAGATCGGGACAGGGGAATCGCAGATACG. This translates into CSARDRDRGIADT. The whole CDR3 sequence is CSARDRDRGIADTQYF.

Of note for this clone: The CDR3 goes on 3 residues after the read ends, and that part is filled in from the germline J gene. The J gene is TRBJ1-2, the V gene TRBV7-2; D is uncertain. Germline assignment: CDR1 SGHTA and CDR2 FQGNSA. The CDR3 totals 13 residues. The CDR3 DNA, read in part, is TGTGCCAGCAGCTTAGGGGAGCGGCAGAGC. This codes for CASSLGERQS. The entire CDR3 reads CASSLGERQSYTF.

In the case of this clone: Coverage ceases 3 residues before the CDR3 finishes, and the germline J gene fills in the end. V usage is TRBV7-2 and J usage is TRBJ2-1, with D maybe TRBD2 (6 bases). The CDR3 totals 15 residues. Germline V CDR1 and CDR2: SGHTA, FQGNSA. The V and J ends lost 0 bases and 9 bases respectively, with 15 bases between them. CDR3 sequence reads: CASSLAGLRGSEQFF. CDR3 DNA (partial): TGTGCCAGCAGCTTAGCGGGACTTCGAGGTAGTGAG. The full variable domain, with the rest looked up from reference TRBV7-2 and TRBJ2-1, is GAGVSQSPSNKVTEKGKDVELRCDPISGHTALYWYRQSLGQGLEFLIYFQGNSAPDKSGLPSDRFSAERTGGSVSTLTIQRTQQEDSAVYLCASSLAGLRGSEQFFGPGTRLTVL.

With regard to this clone: The CDR3 is cut off 3 residues early in the read; its end comes from the germline J gene. This chain joins TRBV30 and TRBJ2-5, with a tentative D call TRBD1 (5 bases). The CDR3 covers 15 residues. V was trimmed by 2 bases and J by 2 bases, leaving 15 bases between them. Germline assignment: CDR1 GTSNPN and CDR2 SVGIG (reference sequence). This CDR3 is CAWSTGSLPQETQYF. CDR3 DNA, as far as it was read: TGTGCCTGGAGTACAGGCTCTCTTCCGCAAGAGACC.